A selection of T cell receptor beta chains follows, all from one sample in a study of blood T cell repertoires in COVID-19. Some clones are missing from TCRdb's copy, which holds only in-frame ones; the method was immunoSEQ multiplex PCR. Here the sample spans hundreds of thousands of clones, 65% to 85% being singletons. Sequencing was performed on peripheral blood. The receptor source for this set is a woman of 80 years or more with acute or convalescent COVID-19. CDR3s include the opening cysteine and the closing phenylalanine or tryptophan. Each record gives: J gene, V gene, CDR3 protein.

J: TRBJ1-2; V: TRBV28; CDR3: CASSSTGGLTNYGYTF
J: TRBJ1-5; V: TRBV28; CDR3: CASSPTVYSNQPQHF
J: TRBJ2-2; V: TRBV10-3; CDR3: CAISDQGIGVAGELFF
J: TRBJ1-6; V: TRBV6-5; CDR3: CATAGPGKWNSPLHF
J: TRBJ2-1; V: TRBV18; CDR3: CASSPPSGSSYNEQFF
J: TRBJ1-1; V: TRBV6-6; CDR3: CASRPGGENTEAFF
J: TRBJ1-2; V: TRBV19; CDR3: CASSIRTGANYGYTF
J: TRBJ2-3; V: TRBV15; CDR3: CATSRAMGAGMPDTQYF
J: TRBJ2-3; V: TRBV7-2; CDR3: CASSLGRSTDTQYF
J: TRBJ2-1; V: TRBV7-2; CDR3: CASSLDRNNEQFF
J: TRBJ1-2; V: TRBV2; CDR3: CASSDSRGGGGYTF
J: TRBJ2-1; V: TRBV6-5; CDR3: CASRLIGRGEQFF
J: TRBJ1-4; V: TRBV3-1/TRBV3-2; CDR3: CASSPSQQSNEKLFF
J: TRBJ1-2; V: TRBV7-2; CDR3: CASSLRRGSGGYTF
J: TRBJ1-5; V: TRBV19; CDR3: CASTRDRRNQPQHF
J: TRBJ1-5; V: TRBV30; CDR3: CAWSRQGPQHF
J: TRBJ2-3; V: TRBV6-6; CDR3: CASSPGGRFSDTQYF
J: TRBJ2-1; V: TRBV12-5; CDR3: CASGLAGLSYNEQFF